A single sample gave rise to the 25 T cell receptor beta chains below, sequenced in a study of CD8 T cells in Susac syndrome (dated by TCRdb to between 2018 and 2020). The receptor library was made with the immunoSEQ multiplex PCR assay. RNA was extracted with the RNeasy kit and about 0.5 to 1 ug was reverse transcribed using random hexamers. Clones were called with MiXCR by TCRdb after fastp trimmed the public reads at Q25, and only in-frame beta chains were retained. Each entry is one CDR3 protein sequence, shown with its most common DNA and genes. In this sample the table shows 150,000 to 180,000 distinct CDR3 sequences, approximately 95% of which occur a single time. 0.16% of the sample is in the top ten clones. The sample was CD4+ T cells from PBMCs. The receptor set was obtained from a human donor with Susac syndrome.

The chain combines TRBV7-8 with TRBJ1-1; D remains ambiguous. This CDR3 spans 13 amino acids. Germline lookup yields CDR1 SGHVS and CDR2 FQNEAQ. Trimming left V 6 bases short and J 2 bases short, with 10 bases between. The CDR3 loop reads CASSTTRNTEAFF. CDR3 sequence (DNA): TGTGCCAGCAGTACGACCCGAAACACTGAAGCTTTCTTT. Supplemented by reference TRBV7-8 and TRBJ1-1, the full variable domain reads GAGVSQSPRYKVAKRGQDVALRCDPISGHVSLFWYQQALGQGPEFLTYFQNEAQLDKSGLPSDRFFAERPEGSVSTLKIQRTQQEDSAVYLCASSTTRNTEAFFGQGTRLTVV.

The chain is built from TRBV18 and TRBJ1-3; 7 nucleotides line up with TRBD1. This CDR3 is built from 16 residues. J lost 0 bases, V lost 1 base, and 3 bases had no gene match. Germline V lookup: CDR1 KGHSH, CDR2 LQKENI. The CDR3 sequence: CASSPLEGASGNTIYF. CDR3 nucleotides: TGTGCCAGCTCACCACTGGAGGGGGCCTCTGGAAACACCATATATTTT.

This sequence joins TRBV24-1 and TRBJ2-1; either TRBD1 or TRBD2 may fit D (5 bases each). The CDR3 has 13 residues. Germline lookup yields CDR1 KGHDR and CDR2 SFDVKD. The V gene lost 3 bases and the J gene lost 13 bases, with 15 bases spanning the gap. The CDR3 DNA sequence: TGTGCCACCAGTGATAGCCGCGAGGGGCTACAGTTCTTC. Amino acids: CATSDSREGLQFF.

J is TRBJ2-7 and V is TRBV20-1; the D call may be TRBD1 or TRBD2 (7 bases each). Germline CDR1 DFQATT, CDR2 SNEGSKA (reference sequence). V lost 2 bases and J 7 bases, leaving 21 bases between the germline ends. CDR3 length: 15 amino acids. The DNA of the CDR3 is TGCAGTGCTAGACTCCCGGGGAGGGGGCCTAGGGAGCAGTACTTC. This encodes CSARLPGRGPREQYF.

The chain is built from TRBV12-1 and TRBJ1-2; TRBD1, as called in the table, went unchecked against the DNA. TRBV12-1 is a pseudogene. This CDR3 is 15 amino acids long. CDR3 amino acids: CASSSIGGSLNGYTF. CDR3 DNA: TGTGCCAGCAGCTCCATTGGGGGCTCATTAAATGGCTACACCTTC.

V is TRBV7-9 and J is TRBJ1-6; D unresolved. This CDR3 is 15 amino acids long. Germline loops: CDR1 SEHNR, CDR2 FQNEAQ (reference sequence). V was shortened by 5 bases and J by 4 bases, with 12 bases between the two germline ends. Written as DNA, the CDR3 is TGTGCCAGCAGCCTAGGTGGCGGGTATAATTCACCCCTCCACTTT. This gives the protein CASSLGGGYNSPLHF.

The chain couples TRBV12-3 or TRBV12-4 to TRBJ2-1; TRBD1 aligns across 8 bases. The length of the CDR3 is 14 residues. Trimming at V came to 5 bases and at J to 7 bases, leaving 7 bases not matched to a gene. The CDR3: CASSTGGIGNEQFF. The CDR3 DNA reads as TGTGCCAGCAGTACAGGGGGAATCGGGAATGAGCAGTTCTTC.

This clonotype has a single count. This chain links TRBV6-5 with TRBJ1-4, with a tentative D call TRBD1 (5 bases). Trimming shortened V by 5 bases and J by 4 bases, and 11 bases separated the two germline ends. CDR1 is MNHEY, CDR2 SVGAGI, per germline. The CDR3 length is 14 residues. The CDR3 DNA reads as TGTGCCAGCAGTACGCGACAGTATAATGAAAAACTGTTTTTT. Its translation: CASSTRQYNEKLFF.

J is TRBJ1-5 and V is TRBV18, with D possibly TRBD1 on 5 matching bases. Germline assignment: CDR1 KGHSH and CDR2 LQKENI. The CDR3 is made up of 16 amino acids. V shed 3 bases and J shed 5 bases, with 17 bases lying between them. CDR3 sequence (DNA): TGTGCCAGCTCACCCGGGCCGTCGACAGATCATCAGCCCCAGCATTTT. Its protein product is CASSPGPSTDHQPQHF. Combining the CDR3 with reference TRBV18 and TRBJ1-5 gives the whole variable domain NAGVMQNPRHLVRRRGQEARLRCSPMKGHSHVYWYRQLPEEGLKFMVYLQKENIIDESGMPKERFSAEFPKEGPSILRIQQVVRGDSAAYFCASSPGPSTDHQPQHFGDGTRLSIL.

The chain is built from TRBV6-5 and TRBJ2-4, with D possibly TRBD2 on 6 matching bases. This CDR3 is built from 15 residues. V was trimmed by 6 bases and J by 2 bases, leaving 14 bases between them. Germline V gives CDR1 MNHEY, CDR2 SVGAGI. CDR3 residues: CASSPAGYSKNIQYF. As DNA, the CDR3 is TGTGCCAGCAGCCCCGCGGGATACTCCAAAAACATTCAGTACTTC.

The chain combines TRBV13 with TRBJ2-3; the match to TRBD1 covers 10 bases. Germline assignment: CDR1 PRHDT and CDR2 FYEKMQ (reference sequence). This CDR3 comprises 15 residues. With 5 bases clipped from V and 5 bases from J, the junction kept 7 bases outside the gene matches. The CDR3 DNA is TGTGCCAGCAGCGCCCCCGGGACAGGGGAAGATACGCAGTATTTT. The encoded protein is CASSAPGTGEDTQYF.

The genes are TRBV9 and TRBJ2-3, with unresolved D. The CDR3 has 15 residues. Germline CDR1 and CDR2: SGDLS and YYNGEE. Trimming pared 3 bases from V and 2 bases from J, leaving 13 bases between. CDR3 in DNA: TGTGCCAGCAGCGCCTCAGACCGAGCCACAGATACGCAGTATTTT. Its protein product is CASSASDRATDTQYF.

The chain combines TRBV20-1 with TRBJ2-1; D is perhaps TRBD2 (5 bases). V dropped 3 bases and J dropped 10 bases, with 25 bases sitting between them. The germline V gene encodes CDR1 DFQATT and CDR2 SNEGSKA (reference sequence). The CDR3 has 16 amino acids. CDR3 region: CSASGEFALRSGEQFF. In DNA form, the CDR3 reads TGCAGTGCTAGTGGGGAGTTTGCCCTTAGGAGTGGGGAGCAGTTCTTC.

The chain employs TRBV9 and TRBJ2-7; weak D call: TRBD1 (6 bases). Between the trimmed V and J ends, which lost 3 bases and 6 bases, there was a span of 16 bases. Germline V gene lookup returns CDR1 SGDLS and CDR2 YYNGEE. This CDR3 region has 14 residues. This CDR3 reads CASSATQGAGEQYF. The CDR3 nucleotides read TGTGCCAGCAGCGCCACACAGGGAGCCGGCGAGCAGTACTTC.

J is TRBJ2-7 and V is TRBV19; the D gene is possibly TRBD2 (6 bases). V lost 8 bases, J lost 3 bases, and 17 bases lay in between. Germline CDR1 and CDR2: LNHDA and SQIVND (reference sequence). The CDR3 extends over 14 amino acids. The CDR3 DNA reads TGTGCCAGTTCCCACTCGGTCGGGGGCTACGAGCAGTACTTC. As protein: CASSHSVGGYEQYF. Looking up the rest from reference TRBV19 and TRBJ2-7 gives the full variable domain: DGGITQSPKYLFRKEGQNVTLSCEQNLNHDAMYWYRQDPGQGLRLIYYSQIVNDFQKGDIAEGYSVSREKKESFPLTVTSAQKNPTAFYLCASSHSVGGYEQYFGPGTRLTVT.

The chain couples TRBV2 to TRBJ1-1; 9 bases agree with TRBD1. The CDR3 is 14 amino acids. V trimming: 3 bases; J trimming: 11 bases; junction bases outside the gene matches: 10. The germline gives CDR1 SNHLY, CDR2 FYNNEI. CDR3 region: CASSDVNRGRRAFF. DNA for the CDR3: TGTGCCAGCAGTGATGTCAACAGGGGGCGCAGGGCTTTCTTT.

CDR3 in amino acids: CASNRGSDSHEQFF. The CDR3 DNA reads TGTGCCAGCAACAGGGGGTCCGACTCCCATGAGCAGTTCTTC. The chain links TRBV9 to TRBJ2-1; 8 bases map to TRBD1. Germline V CDR1 and CDR2: SGDLS, YYNGEE. V dropped 6 bases and J dropped 8; count of bases not matched to a gene: 10. This CDR3 region has 14 residues.

The gene calls are TRBV20-1 and TRBJ1-5; maybe TRBD1 (5 bases). The CDR3 runs to 13 residues. Germline V gene lookup returns CDR1 DFQATT and CDR2 SNEGSKA (reference sequence). With 4 bases removed from V and 5 bases from J, the gap between germline ends came to 12 bases. CDR3 sequence: CSANQGRDQPQHF. DNA of the CDR3: TGCAGTGCTAATCAGGGACGGGATCAGCCCCAGCATTTT.

The rearrangement joins TRBV20-1 to TRBJ2-5, with a possible D match to TRBD1 (8 bases). Trimming pared 6 bases from V and 5 bases from J, leaving 19 bases between. Germline lookup yields CDR1 DFQATT and CDR2 SNEGSKA (reference sequence). The CDR3 runs 14 residues. CDR3 region: CSAAQGGVRETQYF. The CDR3 coding sequence is TGCAGTGCGGCACAGGGGGGGGTGAGGGAGACCCAGTACTTC.

This chain links TRBV3-1 with TRBJ2-6, with D maybe TRBD2 (5 bases). The CDR3 has 13 residues. Trimming took off 6 bases at V and 3 bases at J, with 6 bases between the two ends. Looked up from germline, CDR1 is LGHDT and CDR2 is YNNKEL (reference sequence). The CDR3 is CASRDFGANVLTF. In nucleotides, the CDR3 is TGTGCCAGCAGGGACTTTGGGGCCAACGTCCTGACTTTC.

The chain links TRBV6-5 to TRBJ2-3; no firm D call. Germline loops: CDR1 MNHEY, CDR2 SVGAGI. The CDR3 is 14 residues long. The V end lost 7 bases, the J end lost 0 bases, and 11 bases lay between the germline ends. The CDR3 DNA reads as TGTGCCAGCATGCTGTCCCTAAGCACAGATACGCAGTATTTT. This translates into CASMLSLSTDTQYF.

V usage is TRBV4-2 and J usage is TRBJ2-5; 10 nucleotides line up with TRBD2. Germline CDR1 reads LGHNA; CDR2 reads YNFKEQ. The J segment lost 0 bases and the V segment lost 4 bases, leaving 2 bases of the junction unmatched. The CDR3 has 15 residues. CDR3 DNA sequence: TGTGCCAGCAGCCCTAGCGGGGGCTACCAAGAGACCCAGTACTTC. This gives the protein CASSPSGGYQETQYF.

The chain has TRBV3-1 and TRBJ2-5, with no clear D. CDR1 and CDR2 from the germline V gene are LGHDT and YNNKEL (reference sequence). V was shortened by 4 bases and J by 5 bases, with 11 bases between the two germline ends. This CDR3 comprises 13 residues. This CDR3 reads CASSPGRVETQYF. In DNA, the CDR3 is TGTGCCAGCAGCCCCGGCCGAGTGGAGACCCAGTACTTC.

V is TRBV7-2 and J is TRBJ2-1; a weak D match, TRBD2 (6 bases). Trimming removed 4 bases from V and 5 bases from J, with 12 bases in between. The CDR3 sequence is 14 residues long. Germline loops: CDR1 SGHTA, CDR2 FQGNSA. The DNA of the CDR3 is TGTGCCAGCAGCTCCCGACTAGACCACAATGAGCAGTTCTTC. Translating it yields CASSSRLDHNEQFF.

The V call is TRBV7-3, the J call TRBJ1-1, with unresolved D. This CDR3 has 14 amino acids. Germline CDR1 SGHTA, CDR2 FQGTGA. The V end was cut by 3 bases, the J end by 4 bases, with 12 bases between. CDR3 coding DNA: TGTGCCAGCAGCTTGGCCTCCAGCGGCACTGAAGCTTTCTTT. Protein sequence: CASSLASSGTEAFF.